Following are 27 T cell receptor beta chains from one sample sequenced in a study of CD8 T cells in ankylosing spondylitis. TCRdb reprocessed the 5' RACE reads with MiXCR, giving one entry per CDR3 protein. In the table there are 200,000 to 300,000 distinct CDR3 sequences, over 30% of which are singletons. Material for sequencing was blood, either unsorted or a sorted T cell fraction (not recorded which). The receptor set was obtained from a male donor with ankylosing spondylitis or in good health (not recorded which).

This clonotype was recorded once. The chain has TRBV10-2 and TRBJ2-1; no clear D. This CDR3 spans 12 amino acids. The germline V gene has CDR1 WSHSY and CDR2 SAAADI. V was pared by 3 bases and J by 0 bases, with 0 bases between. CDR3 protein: CASSDSYNEQFF. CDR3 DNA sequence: TGCGCCAGCAGTGACTCCTACAATGAGCAGTTCTTC.

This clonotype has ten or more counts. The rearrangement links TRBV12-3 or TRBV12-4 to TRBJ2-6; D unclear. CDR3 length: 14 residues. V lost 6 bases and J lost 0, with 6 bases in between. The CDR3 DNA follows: TGTGCCAGCAGCCTAAGCTCTGGGGCCAACGTCCTGACTTTC. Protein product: CASSLSSGANVLTF.

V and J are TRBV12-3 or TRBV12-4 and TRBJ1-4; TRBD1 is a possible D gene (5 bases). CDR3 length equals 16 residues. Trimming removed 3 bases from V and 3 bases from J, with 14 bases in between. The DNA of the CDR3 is TGTGCCAGCAGTTTGGGGGTGCAGGCCGCTAATGAAAAACTGTTTTTT. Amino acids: CASSLGVQAANEKLFF.

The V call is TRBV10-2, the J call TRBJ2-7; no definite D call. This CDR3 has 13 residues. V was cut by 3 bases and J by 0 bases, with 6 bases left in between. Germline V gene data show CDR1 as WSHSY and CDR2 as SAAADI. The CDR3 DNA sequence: TGCGCCAGCAGTGACGCGGTCTCCTACGAGCAGTACTTC. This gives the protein CASSDAVSYEQYF.

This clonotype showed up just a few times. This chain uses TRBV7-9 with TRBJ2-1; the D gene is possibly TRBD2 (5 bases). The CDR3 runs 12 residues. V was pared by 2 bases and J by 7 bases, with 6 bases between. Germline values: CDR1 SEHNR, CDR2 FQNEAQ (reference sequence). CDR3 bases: TGTGCCAGCAGCTTAATAGCGAATGAGCAGTTCTTC. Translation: CASSLIANEQFF.

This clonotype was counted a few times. The CDR3 region has the DNA TGCAGCGTTACCGGGTTACAAGAGACCCAGTACTTC. It translates to CSVTGLQETQYF. The chain has TRBV29-1 and TRBJ2-5; D uncertain. Germline loops: CDR1 SQVTM, CDR2 ANQGSEA. Trimming cost V 5 bases and J 2 bases, with 9 bases left between them. The CDR3 has 12 amino acids.

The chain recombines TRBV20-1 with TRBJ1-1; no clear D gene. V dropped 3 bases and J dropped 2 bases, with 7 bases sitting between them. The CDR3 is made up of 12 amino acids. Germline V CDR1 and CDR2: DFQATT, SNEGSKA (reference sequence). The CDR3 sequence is CSASPYNTEAFF. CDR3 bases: TGCAGTGCTAGTCCCTATAACACTGAAGCTTTCTTT.

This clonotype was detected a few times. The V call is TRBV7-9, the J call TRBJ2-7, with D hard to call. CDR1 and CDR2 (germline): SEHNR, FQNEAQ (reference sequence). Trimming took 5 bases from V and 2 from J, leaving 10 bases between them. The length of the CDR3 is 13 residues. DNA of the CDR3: TGTGCCAGCAGCCCAAAGGTCACCTACGAGCAGTACTTC. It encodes CASSPKVTYEQYF.

The CDR3 region is CARAGQRASPLHF. DNA of the CDR3: TGTGCCAGGGCCGGACAGAGGGCTTCACCCCTCCACTTT. V gene TRBV12-3 or TRBV12-4 combines with J gene TRBJ1-6; D might be TRBD1 (6 bases). The CDR3 has 13 amino acids. The V gene lost 9 bases and the J gene lost 9 bases, with 15 bases spanning the gap.

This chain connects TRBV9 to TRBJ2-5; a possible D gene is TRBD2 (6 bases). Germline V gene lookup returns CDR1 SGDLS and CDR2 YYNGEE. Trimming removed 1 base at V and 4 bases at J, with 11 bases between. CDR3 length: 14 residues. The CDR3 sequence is CASSVRGTVETQYF. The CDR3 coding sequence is TGTGCCAGCAGCGTAAGAGGGACTGTAGAGACCCAGTACTTC.

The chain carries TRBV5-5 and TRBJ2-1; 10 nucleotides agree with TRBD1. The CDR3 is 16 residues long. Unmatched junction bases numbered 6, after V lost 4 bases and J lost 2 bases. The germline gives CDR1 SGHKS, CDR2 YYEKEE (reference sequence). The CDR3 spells CASSRDRGGTYNEQFF. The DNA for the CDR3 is TGTGCCAGCAGCCGGGACAGGGGAGGAACCTACAATGAGCAGTTCTTC.

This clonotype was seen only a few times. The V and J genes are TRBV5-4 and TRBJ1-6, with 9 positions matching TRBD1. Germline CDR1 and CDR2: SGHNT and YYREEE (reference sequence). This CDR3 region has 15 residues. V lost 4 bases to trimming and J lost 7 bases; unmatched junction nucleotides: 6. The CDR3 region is CASSRWDRENSPLHF. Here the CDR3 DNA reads TGTGCCAGCAGCCGGTGGGACAGGGAAAATTCACCCCTCCACTTT.

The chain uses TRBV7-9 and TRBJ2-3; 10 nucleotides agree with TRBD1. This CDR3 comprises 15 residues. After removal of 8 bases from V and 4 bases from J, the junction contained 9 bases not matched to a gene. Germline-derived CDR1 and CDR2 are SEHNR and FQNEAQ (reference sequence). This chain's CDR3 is CASRQGAYIADTQYF. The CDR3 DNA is TGTGCCAGCCGACAGGGGGCGTACATCGCAGATACGCAGTATTTT.

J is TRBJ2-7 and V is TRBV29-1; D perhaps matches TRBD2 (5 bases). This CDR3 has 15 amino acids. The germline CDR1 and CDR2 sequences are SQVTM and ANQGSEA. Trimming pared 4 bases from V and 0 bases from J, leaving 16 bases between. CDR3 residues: CSVAHSALSSYEQYF. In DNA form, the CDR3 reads TGCAGCGTTGCCCATAGCGCGTTGAGCTCCTACGAGCAGTACTTC.

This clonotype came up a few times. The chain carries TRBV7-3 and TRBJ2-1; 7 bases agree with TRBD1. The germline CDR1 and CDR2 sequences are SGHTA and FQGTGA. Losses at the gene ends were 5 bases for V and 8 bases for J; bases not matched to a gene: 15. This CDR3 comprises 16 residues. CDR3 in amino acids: CASSPWTGLQGDEQFF. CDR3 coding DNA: TGTGCCAGCAGCCCCTGGACAGGCCTCCAGGGGGATGAGCAGTTCTTC.

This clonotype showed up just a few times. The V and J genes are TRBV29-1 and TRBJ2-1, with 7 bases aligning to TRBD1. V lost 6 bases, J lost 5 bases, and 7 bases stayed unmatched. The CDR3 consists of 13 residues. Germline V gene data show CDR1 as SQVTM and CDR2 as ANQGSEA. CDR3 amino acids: CSVGTAPDNEQFF. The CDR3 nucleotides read TGCAGCGTCGGGACAGCACCCGACAATGAGCAGTTCTTC.

The CDR3 region has the DNA TGCAGCGTTGTGGGGACAGGGGCGTACAATGAGCAGTTCTTC. Residues: CSVVGTGAYNEQFF. The V gene is TRBV29-1, the J gene TRBJ2-1, with 10 bases aligning to TRBD1. Germline CDR1 reads SQVTM; CDR2 reads ANQGSEA. This CDR3 spans 14 amino acids. Losses at the gene ends were 4 bases for V and 4 bases for J; bases not matched to a gene: 4.

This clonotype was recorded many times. Written as DNA, the CDR3 is TGTGCCAGCAGTTACGACCGAGGAAGTGAAAAACTGTTTTTT. Encoded protein: CASSYDRGSEKLFF. The chain carries TRBV6-5 and TRBJ1-4; D unresolved. Germline V gene data show CDR1 as MNHEY and CDR2 as SVGAGI. The CDR3 extends over 14 amino acids. V was shortened by 2 bases and J by 7 bases, with 11 bases between the two germline ends.

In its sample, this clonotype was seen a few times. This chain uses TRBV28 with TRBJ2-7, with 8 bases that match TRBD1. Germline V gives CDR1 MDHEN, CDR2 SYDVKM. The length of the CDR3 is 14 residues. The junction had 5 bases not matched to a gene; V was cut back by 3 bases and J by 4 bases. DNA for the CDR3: TGTGCCAGCAGTTTTCAGGGGGCGAAATACGAGCAGTACTTC. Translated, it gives CASSFQGAKYEQYF.

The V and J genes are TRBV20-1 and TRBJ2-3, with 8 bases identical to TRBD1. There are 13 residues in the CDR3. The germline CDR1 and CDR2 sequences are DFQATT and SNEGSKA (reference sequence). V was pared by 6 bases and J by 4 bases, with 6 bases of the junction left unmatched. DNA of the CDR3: TGCAGTGCAAAGTGGACAGGGTCAGATACGCAGTATTTT. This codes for CSAKWTGSDTQYF.

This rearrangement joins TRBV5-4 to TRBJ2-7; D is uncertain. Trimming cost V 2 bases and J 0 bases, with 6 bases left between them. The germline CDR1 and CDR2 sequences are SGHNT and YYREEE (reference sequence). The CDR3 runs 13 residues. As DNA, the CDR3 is TGTGCCAGCAGCTTCCGATCCTCCTACGAGCAGTACTTC. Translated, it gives CASSFRSSYEQYF.

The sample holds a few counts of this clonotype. The CDR3 DNA sequence: TGCAGTGCTAGCCCTGACTGGGGACGATCTAGGGAGCAGTACTTC. It encodes CSASPDWGRSREQYF. This chain joins TRBV20-1 and TRBJ2-7; D might be TRBD1 or TRBD2, each matching 5 bases. Per the germline V gene, CDR1 is DFQATT and CDR2 is SNEGSKA (reference sequence). V was trimmed by 3 bases and J by 7 bases, leaving 22 bases between them. The CDR3 is made up of 15 amino acids.

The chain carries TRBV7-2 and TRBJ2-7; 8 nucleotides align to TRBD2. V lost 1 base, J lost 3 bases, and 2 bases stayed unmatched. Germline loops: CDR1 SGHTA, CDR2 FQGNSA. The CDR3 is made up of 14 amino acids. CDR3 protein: CASSLVLADYEQYF. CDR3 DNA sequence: TGTGCCAGCAGCTTAGTACTAGCGGACTACGAGCAGTACTTC.

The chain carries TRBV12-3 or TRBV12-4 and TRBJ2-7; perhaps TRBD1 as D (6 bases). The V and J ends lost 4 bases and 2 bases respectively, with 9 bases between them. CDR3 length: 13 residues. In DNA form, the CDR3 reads TGTGCCAGCAGTTATCAGGGGACCTACGAGCAGTACTTC. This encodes CASSYQGTYEQYF.

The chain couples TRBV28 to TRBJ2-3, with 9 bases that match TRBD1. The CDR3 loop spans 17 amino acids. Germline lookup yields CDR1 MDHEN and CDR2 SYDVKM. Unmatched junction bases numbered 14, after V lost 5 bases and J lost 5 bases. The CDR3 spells CASSPRGQGKDQDTQYF. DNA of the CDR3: TGTGCCAGCAGTCCTCGGGGACAGGGAAAGGATCAAGATACGCAGTATTTT.

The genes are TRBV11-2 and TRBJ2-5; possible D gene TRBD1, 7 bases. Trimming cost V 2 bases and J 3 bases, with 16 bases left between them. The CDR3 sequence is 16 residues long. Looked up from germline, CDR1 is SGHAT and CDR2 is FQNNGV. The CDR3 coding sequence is TGTGCCAGCAGCTTATCGTGGGCAGGGGGGAAAGAGACCCAGTACTTC. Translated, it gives CASSLSWAGGKETQYF. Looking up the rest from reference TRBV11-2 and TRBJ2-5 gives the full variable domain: EAGVAQSPRYKIIEKRQSVAFWCNPISGHATLYWYQQILGQGPKLLIQFQNNGVVDDSQLPKDRFSAERLKGVDSTLKIQPAKLEDSAVYLCASSLSWAGGKETQYFGPGTRLLVL.

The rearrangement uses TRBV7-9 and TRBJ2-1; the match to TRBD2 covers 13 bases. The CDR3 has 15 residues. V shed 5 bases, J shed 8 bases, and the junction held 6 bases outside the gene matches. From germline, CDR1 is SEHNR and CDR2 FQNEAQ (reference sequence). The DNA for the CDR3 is TGTGCCAGCAGCAAACTAGCGGGGGGGTTAGATGAGCAGTTCTTC. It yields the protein CASSKLAGGLDEQFF.